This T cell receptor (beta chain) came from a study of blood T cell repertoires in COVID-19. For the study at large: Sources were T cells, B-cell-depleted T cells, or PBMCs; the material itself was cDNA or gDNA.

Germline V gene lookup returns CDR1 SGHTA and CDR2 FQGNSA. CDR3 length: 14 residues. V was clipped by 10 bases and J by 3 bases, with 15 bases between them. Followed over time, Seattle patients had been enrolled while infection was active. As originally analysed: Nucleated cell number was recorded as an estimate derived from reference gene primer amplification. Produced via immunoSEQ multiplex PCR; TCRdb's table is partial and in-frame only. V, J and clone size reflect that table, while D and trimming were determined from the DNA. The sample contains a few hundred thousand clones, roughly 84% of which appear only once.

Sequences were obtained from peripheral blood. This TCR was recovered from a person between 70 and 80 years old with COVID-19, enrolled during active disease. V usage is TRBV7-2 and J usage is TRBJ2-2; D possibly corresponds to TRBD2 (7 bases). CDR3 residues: CATRGGDYTGELFF. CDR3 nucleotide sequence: TGTGCCACACGAGGGGGGGATTACACCGGGGAGCTGTTTTTT.